The present T cell receptor beta chain was sequenced within a study of spatial heterogeneity in lung cancer (dated by TCRdb to about 2019). Concerning the study at large: Beta-chain transcripts were consistently detected in greater numbers than alpha-chain transcripts, which likely reflects a higher abundance of beta-chain transcripts. At surgery, around 200 tumor regions, around 67 matched nontumor lung samples and a few dozen PBMC samples were TCR-sequenced for both alpha and beta chains. Nonsynonymous mutation counts, determined by whole-exome sequencing of tumor tissue, were related to features of the TCR repertoire. In the raw uncorrected reads, each unique combination of TCR and UMI appeared more than ten times on average. In non-small cell lung cancer, the study made a quantitative comparison of TCR alpha and beta repertoires among multiple tumor regions, matched nontumor lung and blood. A strong correlation was found between TCR transcript counts in tumor regions and a T cell transcriptional module score from matched bulk RNA-seq.

The intended sense of this specimen's time point label: sample taken at primary tumor resection. Donors were 70 or so patients with early-stage, untreated non-small cell lung cancer from the lung TRACERx cohort. Whole RNA extracted from tumor and nontumor lung tissue, or from cryopreserved PBMC samples, was used for TCR sequencing without cell sorting. Only patients for whom sufficient RNA was available from at least two tumor regions were selected for TCR sequencing. Tumor and adjacent nontumor lung specimens were reviewed by a lung pathologist before selection. Library preparation was by 5' RACE. Reads for this sample came from a NextSeq 500. To allow correction of PCR and sequencing errors, the TCR library protocol tagged every TCR cDNA molecule with a unique molecular identifier. In the original analysis: TCR identification, UMI-based error correction and CDR3 extraction were performed with Decombinator tools. TCRs above a frequency of 2 per 1,000, corresponding to the top 1% of the tumor frequency distribution, were defined as expanded. Expanded tumor TCRs statistically deemed absent (corrected P<0.05) from at least one tumor region were classed as regional, and all other expanded tumor TCRs were classed as ubiquitous. Each repertoire was subsampled 100 times to 5,000 TCRs, after which Renyi diversity was computed with the R vegan package. CDR3 similarity networks were built from amino acid triplet string-kernel similarity, with CDR3s being connected when pairwise similarity was above 0.82. TCRdb trimmed the raw reads at Q25, called clones with MiXCR and kept productive beta chains. Entries that share a CDR3 protein sequence are merged under the most common genes and DNA. The V and J calls, along with clone size, are taken from TCRdb and not from the paper's own processing. This sample gives about 4,200 distinct CDR3 sequences in total; about 8.5% of them show up just once. Roughly 8.9% of the sample comes from the top ten.

As a fraction of the sample, this clonotype is medium-sized (0.01 to 0.1%). Which antigen it targets is not known. Base qualities were left out, and no much larger clone turns up one base away. The germline V gene supplies CDR1 SGHRS and CDR2 YFSETQ. V drops 4 bases and J drops 1 base, leaving 12 bases in between. The CDR3 has 14 amino acids, counting the end cysteine and phenylalanine. Only the CDR3 DNA stays, 42 bases, in frame from base 1. Broader findings and caveats from the paper: Counts of ubiquitous and regional expanded TCRs were found to correlate with counts of ubiquitous and regional nonsynonymous mutations, respectively. TCR-seq coverage of tumor T cells was estimated at only 7% to 8% for alpha chains and 12% to 15% for beta chains. Confirming at a functional level the hypothesis that regional TCRs recognize regional mutations was considered to require additional single-cell paired TCR alpha and beta sequencing. A correlation was observed between the number of expanded intratumoral alpha and beta TCRs and the tumor nonsynonymous mutation count.

Material: lung tumor tissue, obtained at surgery. Here the chain combines TRBV5-1 and TRBJ2-7, and the D gene may be TRBD1, 5 bases matching. This receptor was identified in a male donor with early-stage non-small cell lung cancer. This receptor carries the CDR3 CASSPETGSYEQYF. The nucleotide sequence reads TGCGCCAGCAGCCCGGAAACAGGTTCCTACGAGCAGTACTTC.